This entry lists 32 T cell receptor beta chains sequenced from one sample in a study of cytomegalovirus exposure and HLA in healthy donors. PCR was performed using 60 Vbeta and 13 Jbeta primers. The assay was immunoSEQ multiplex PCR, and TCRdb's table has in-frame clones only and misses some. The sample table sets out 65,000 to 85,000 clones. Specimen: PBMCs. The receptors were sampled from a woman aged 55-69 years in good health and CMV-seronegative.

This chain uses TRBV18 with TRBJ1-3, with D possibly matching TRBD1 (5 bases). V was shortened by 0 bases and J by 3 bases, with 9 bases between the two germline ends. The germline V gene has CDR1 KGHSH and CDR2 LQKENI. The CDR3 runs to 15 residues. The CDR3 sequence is CASSPPSGGGNTIYF. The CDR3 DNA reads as TGTGCCAGCTCACCACCATCCGGGGGTGGAAACACCATATATTTT.

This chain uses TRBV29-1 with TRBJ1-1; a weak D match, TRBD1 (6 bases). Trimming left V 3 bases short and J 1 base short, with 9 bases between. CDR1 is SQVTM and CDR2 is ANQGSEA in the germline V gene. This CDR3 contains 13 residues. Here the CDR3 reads CSVEGTRNTEAFF. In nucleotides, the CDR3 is TGCAGCGTTGAGGGGACACGGAACACTGAAGCTTTCTTT.

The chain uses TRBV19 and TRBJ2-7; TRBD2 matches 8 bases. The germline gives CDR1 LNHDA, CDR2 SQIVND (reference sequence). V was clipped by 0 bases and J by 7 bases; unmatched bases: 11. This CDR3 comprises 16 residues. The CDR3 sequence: CASSIDPPGGCGEQYF. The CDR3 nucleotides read TGTGCCAGTAGTATAGACCCACCGGGGGGGTGTGGTGAGCAGTACTTC.

CDR3 DNA: TGTGCCAGCAGCTCCGGGACAGGGGGCATTAGGACTGGAAACACCATATATTTT. Protein sequence: CASSSGTGGIRTGNTIYF. V gene TRBV7-2 combines with J gene TRBJ1-3, with TRBD1 matching over 12 bases. There are 18 residues in the CDR3. V shed 4 bases and J 2 bases; nucleotides not matched to a gene: 9. CDR1 and CDR2 (germline): SGHTA, FQGNSA. Full variable domain (outside the CDR3, taken from reference TRBV7-2 and TRBJ1-3): GAGVSQSPSNKVTEKGKDVELRCDPISGHTALYWYRQSLGQGLEFLIYFQGNSAPDKSGLPSDRFSAERTGGSVSTLTIQRTQQEDSAVYLCASSSGTGGIRTGNTIYFGEGSWLTVV.

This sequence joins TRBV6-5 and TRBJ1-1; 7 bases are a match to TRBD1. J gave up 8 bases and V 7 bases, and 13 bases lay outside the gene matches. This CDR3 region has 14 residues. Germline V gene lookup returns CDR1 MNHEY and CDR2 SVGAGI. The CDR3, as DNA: TGTGCCAGCACGACCTCCCGGGACAGCCCCGAAGCTTTCTTT. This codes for CASTTSRDSPEAFF.

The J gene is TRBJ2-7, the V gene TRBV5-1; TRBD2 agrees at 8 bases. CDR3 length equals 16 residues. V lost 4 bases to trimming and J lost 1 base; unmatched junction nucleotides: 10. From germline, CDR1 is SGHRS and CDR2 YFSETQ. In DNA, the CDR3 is TGCGCCAGCAGCGACGTACTACTAGCGGCATCCTACGAGCAGTACTTC. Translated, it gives CASSDVLLAASYEQYF.

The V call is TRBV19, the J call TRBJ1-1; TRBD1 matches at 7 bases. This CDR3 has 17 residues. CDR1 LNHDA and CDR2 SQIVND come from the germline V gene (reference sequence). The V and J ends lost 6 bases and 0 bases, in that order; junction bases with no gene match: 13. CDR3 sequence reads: CASSIDSGTAMNTEAFF. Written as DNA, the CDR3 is TGTGCCAGTAGCATTGATTCGGGGACAGCCATGAACACTGAAGCTTTCTTT.

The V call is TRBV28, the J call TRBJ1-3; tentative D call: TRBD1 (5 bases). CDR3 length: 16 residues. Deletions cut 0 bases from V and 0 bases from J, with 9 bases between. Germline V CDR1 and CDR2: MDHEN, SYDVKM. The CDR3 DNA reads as TGTGCCAGCAGTTTATGGGCGGGGGACTCTGGAAACACCATATATTTT. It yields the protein CASSLWAGDSGNTIYF.

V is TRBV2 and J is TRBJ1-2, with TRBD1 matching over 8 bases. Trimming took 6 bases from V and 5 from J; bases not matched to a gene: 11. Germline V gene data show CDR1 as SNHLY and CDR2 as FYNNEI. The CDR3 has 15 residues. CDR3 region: CASRPLQGVGYGYTF. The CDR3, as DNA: TGTGCCAGCAGACCGTTACAGGGGGTTGGGTATGGCTACACCTTC.

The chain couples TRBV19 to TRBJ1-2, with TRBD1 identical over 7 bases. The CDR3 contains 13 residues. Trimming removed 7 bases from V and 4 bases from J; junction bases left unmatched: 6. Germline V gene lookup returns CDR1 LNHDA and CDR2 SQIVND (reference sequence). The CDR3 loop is CASTAQGSYGYTF. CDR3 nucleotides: TGTGCCAGTACTGCACAGGGGAGCTATGGCTACACCTTC.

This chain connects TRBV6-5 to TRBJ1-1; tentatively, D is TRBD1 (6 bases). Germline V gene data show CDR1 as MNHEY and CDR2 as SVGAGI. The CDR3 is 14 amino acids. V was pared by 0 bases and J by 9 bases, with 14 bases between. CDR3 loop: CASSYSQGRGKAFF. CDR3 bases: TGTGCCAGCAGTTACTCACAGGGTAGGGGAAAAGCTTTCTTT.

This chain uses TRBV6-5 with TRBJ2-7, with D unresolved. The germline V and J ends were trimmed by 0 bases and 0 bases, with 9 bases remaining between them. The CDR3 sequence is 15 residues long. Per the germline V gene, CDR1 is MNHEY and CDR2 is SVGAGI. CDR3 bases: TGTGCCAGCAGTTACTCGCCCGGGTCCTCCTACGAGCAGTACTTC. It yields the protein CASSYSPGSSYEQYF.

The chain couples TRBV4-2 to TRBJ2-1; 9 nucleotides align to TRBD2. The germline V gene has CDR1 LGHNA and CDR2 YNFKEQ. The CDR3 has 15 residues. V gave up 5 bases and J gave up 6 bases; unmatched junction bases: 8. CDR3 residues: CASSLAGEGVNEQFF. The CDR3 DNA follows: TGTGCCAGCAGCTTAGCGGGAGAGGGGGTCAATGAGCAGTTCTTC.

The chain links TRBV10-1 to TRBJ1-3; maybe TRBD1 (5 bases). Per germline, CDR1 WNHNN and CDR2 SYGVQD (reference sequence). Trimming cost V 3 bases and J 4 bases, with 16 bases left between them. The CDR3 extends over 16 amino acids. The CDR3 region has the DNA TGCGCCAGCAGTGATGGATCGGCGGGGGAAGGAAACACCATATATTTT. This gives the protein CASSDGSAGEGNTIYF.

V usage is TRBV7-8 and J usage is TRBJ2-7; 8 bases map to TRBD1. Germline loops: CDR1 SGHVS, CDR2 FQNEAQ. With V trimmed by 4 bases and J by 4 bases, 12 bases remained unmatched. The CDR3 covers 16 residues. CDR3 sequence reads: CASSYRAGTGGYEQYF. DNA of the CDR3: TGTGCCAGCAGCTACCGGGCGGGAACAGGGGGATACGAGCAGTACTTC.

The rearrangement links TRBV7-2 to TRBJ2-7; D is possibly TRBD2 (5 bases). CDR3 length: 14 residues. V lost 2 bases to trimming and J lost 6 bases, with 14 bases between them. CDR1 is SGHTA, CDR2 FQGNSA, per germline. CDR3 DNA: TGTGCCAGCAGCTTACCGGGCGTAGGAGGCGAGCAGTACTTC. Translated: CASSLPGVGGEQYF.

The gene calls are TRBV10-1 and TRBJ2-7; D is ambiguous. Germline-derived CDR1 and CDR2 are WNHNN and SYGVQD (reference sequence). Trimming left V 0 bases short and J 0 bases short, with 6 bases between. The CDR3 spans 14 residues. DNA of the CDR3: TGCGCCAGCAGTGAGTCGGGCAGCTCCTACGAGCAGTACTTC. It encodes CASSESGSSYEQYF.

The CDR3 region is CASSPENGRGEQYF. The CDR3 nucleotides read TGTGCCAGCTCACCAGAGAATGGAAGGGGCGAGCAGTACTTC. This sequence joins TRBV18 and TRBJ2-7; tentatively, D is TRBD1 (5 bases). The ends were cut back, 2 bases at V and 6 bases at J, with 14 bases in the middle. The CDR3 is made up of 14 amino acids. Germline V gene sequence: CDR1 KGHSH, CDR2 LQKENI.

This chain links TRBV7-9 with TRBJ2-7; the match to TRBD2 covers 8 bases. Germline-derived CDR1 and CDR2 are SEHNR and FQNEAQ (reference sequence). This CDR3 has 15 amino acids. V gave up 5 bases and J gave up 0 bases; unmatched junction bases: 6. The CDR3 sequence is CASSPGGGASYEQYF. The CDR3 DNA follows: TGTGCCAGCAGCCCCGGGGGGGGAGCCTCCTACGAGCAGTACTTC.

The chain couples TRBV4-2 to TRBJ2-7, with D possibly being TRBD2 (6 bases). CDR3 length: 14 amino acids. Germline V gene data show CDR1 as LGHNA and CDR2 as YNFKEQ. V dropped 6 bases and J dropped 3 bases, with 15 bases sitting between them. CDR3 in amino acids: CASSQGGVFYEQYF. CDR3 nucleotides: TGTGCCAGCAGTCAGGGAGGAGTATTCTACGAGCAGTACTTC.

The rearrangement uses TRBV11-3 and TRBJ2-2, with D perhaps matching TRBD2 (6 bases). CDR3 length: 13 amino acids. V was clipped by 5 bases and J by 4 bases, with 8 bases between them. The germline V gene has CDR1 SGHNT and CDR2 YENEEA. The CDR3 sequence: CASSPRGTGELFF. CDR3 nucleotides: TGTGCCAGCAGCCCGCGGGGCACCGGGGAGCTGTTTTTT. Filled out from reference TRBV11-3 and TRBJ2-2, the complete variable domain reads EAGVVQSPRYKIIEKKQPVAFWCNPISGHNTLYWYLQNLGQGPELLIRYENEEAVDDSQLPKDRFSAERLKGVDSTLKIQPAELGDSAVYLCASSPRGTGELFFGEGSRLTVL.

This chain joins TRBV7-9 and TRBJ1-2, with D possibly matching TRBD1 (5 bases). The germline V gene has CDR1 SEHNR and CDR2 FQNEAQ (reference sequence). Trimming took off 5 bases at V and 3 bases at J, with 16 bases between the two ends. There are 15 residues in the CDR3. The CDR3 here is CASSPRQLGDYGYTF. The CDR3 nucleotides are TGTGCCAGCAGCCCTCGACAGCTTGGGGACTATGGCTACACCTTC.

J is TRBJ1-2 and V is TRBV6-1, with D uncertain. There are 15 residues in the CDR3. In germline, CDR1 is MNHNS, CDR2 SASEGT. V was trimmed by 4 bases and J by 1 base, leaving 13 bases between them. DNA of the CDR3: TGTGCCAGCAGTGTCGTTCGGAGGGATAACTATGGCTACACCTTC. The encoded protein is CASSVVRRDNYGYTF.

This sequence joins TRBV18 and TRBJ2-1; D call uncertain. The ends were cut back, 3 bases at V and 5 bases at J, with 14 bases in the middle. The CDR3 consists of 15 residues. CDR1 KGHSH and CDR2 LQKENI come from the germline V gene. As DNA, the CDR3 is TGTGCCAGCTCACCGCTAGAAGCCCGGGACAATGAGCAGTTCTTC. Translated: CASSPLEARDNEQFF. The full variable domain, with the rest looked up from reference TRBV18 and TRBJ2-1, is NAGVMQNPRHLVRRRGQEARLRCSPMKGHSHVYWYRQLPEEGLKFMVYLQKENIIDESGMPKERFSAEFPKEGPSILRIQQVVRGDSAAYFCASSPLEARDNEQFFGPGTRLTVL.

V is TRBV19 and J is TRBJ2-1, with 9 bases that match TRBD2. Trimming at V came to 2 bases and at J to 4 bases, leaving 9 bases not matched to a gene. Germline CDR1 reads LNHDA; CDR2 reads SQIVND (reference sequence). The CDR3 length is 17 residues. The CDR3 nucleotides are TGTGCCAGTAGTATATCGGCCCCGGCGGGAGGGTACAATGAGCAGTTCTTC. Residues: CASSISAPAGGYNEQFF.

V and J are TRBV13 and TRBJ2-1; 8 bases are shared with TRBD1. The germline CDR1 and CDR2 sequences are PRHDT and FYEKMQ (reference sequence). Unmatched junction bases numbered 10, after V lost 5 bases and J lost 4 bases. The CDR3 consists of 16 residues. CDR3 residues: CASSPTDRGRYNEQFF. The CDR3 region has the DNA TGTGCCAGCAGCCCTACCGACAGGGGACGATACAATGAGCAGTTCTTC. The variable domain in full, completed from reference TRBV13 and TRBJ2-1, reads AAGVIQSPRHLIKEKRETATLKCYPIPRHDTVYWYQQGPGQDPQFLISFYEKMQSDKGSIPDRFSAQQFSDYHSELNMSSLELGDSALYFCASSPTDRGRYNEQFFGPGTRLTVL.

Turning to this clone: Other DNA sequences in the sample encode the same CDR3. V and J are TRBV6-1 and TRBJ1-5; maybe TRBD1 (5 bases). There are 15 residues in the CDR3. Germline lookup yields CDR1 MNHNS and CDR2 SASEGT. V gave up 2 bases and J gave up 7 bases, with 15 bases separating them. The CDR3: CASSEMGTRGQPQHF. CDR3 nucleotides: TGTGCCAGCAGTGAAATGGGGACTCGAGGCCAGCCCCAGCATTTT.

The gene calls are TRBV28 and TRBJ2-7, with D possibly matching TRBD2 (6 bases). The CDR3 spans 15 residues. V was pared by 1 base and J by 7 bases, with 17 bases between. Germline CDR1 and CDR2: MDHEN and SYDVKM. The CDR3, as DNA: TGTGCCAGCAGTTTATCGTTAGCGGTCGCGGAAGAGCAGTACTTC. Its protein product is CASSLSLAVAEEQYF.

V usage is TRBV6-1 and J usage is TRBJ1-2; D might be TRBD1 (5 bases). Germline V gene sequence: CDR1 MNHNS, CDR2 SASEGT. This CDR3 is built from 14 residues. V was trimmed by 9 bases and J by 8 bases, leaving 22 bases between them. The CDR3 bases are TGTGCCAGTATCGGTCCAGGGTGGGGATTCGGCTACACCTTC. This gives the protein CASIGPGWGFGYTF.

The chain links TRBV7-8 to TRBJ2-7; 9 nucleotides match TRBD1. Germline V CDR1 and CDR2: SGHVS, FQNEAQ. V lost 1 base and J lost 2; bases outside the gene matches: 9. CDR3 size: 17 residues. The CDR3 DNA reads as TGTGCCAGCAGCTTAGGGAAATGGGACAGGGCTCCCTACGAGCAGTACTTC. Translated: CASSLGKWDRAPYEQYF.

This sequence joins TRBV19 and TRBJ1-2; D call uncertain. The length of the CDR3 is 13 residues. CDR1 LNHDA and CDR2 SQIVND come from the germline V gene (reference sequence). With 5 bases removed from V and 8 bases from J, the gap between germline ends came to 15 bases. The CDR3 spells CASSPSKGSGYTF. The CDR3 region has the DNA TGTGCCAGTAGTCCAAGTAAAGGGAGCGGCTACACCTTC.

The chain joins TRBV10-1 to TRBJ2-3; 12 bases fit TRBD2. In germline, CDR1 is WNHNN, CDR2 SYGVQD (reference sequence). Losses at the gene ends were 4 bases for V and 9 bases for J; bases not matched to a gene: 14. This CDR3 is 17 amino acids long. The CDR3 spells CASSVQLAGGPGATQYF. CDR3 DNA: TGCGCCAGCAGTGTTCAGCTAGCGGGAGGGCCGGGTGCCACGCAGTATTTT.